The clone carrying this T cell receptor beta chain was recorded many times. Under 12 ml fresh peripheral blood yielded the PBMCs. This sample stems from a study of T cells in Graves' hyperthyroidism and ophthalmopathy. The length of the CDR3 is 13 residues. Germline CDR1 is DFQATT and CDR2 is SNEGSKA (reference sequence). The trim removed 4 bases at V and 5 bases at J, leaving 6 bases unmatched. It was RNA transcripts that yielded the amplified TCR beta CDR3 regions. First-round RT-PCR with HTBI primers amplified the TCR CDR3 region. TCRdb processed the multiplex PCR reads anew with MiXCR; each CDR3 protein has one entry. The sample carries 700,000 or so distinct CDR3 sequences, over 15% recorded once.

What was sequenced was blood. V gene TRBV20-1 combines with J gene TRBJ2-7; 9 bases map to TRBD1. The sequence came from a man aged 18 to 30 with Graves' hyperthyroidism. CDR3 sequence reads: CSAITGGGNEQYF. The CDR3 DNA reads TGCAGTGCTATAACAGGGGGCGGCAACGAGCAGTACTTC.